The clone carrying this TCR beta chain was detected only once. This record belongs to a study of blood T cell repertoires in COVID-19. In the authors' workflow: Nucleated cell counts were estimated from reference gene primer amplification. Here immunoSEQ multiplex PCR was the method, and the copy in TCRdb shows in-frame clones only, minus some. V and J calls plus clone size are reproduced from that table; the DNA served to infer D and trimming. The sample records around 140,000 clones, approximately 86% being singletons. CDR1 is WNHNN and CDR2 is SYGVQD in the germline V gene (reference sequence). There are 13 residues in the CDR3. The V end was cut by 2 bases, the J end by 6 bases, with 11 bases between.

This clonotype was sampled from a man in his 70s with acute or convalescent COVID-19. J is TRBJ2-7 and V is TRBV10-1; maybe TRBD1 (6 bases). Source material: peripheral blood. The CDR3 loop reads CASSEAGVGEQYF. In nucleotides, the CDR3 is TGCGCCAGCAGTGAGGCAGGGGTGGGCGAGCAGTACTTC.